This T cell receptor beta chain was identified in a study of cytomegalovirus exposure and HLA in healthy donors. PCR used 60 Vbeta primers and 13 Jbeta primers. The protocol was immunoSEQ multiplex PCR, while the TCRdb copy is restricted to in-frame clones and leaves out a portion. The sample yields 200,000 to 250,000 clones, just over 75% seen once. CDR1 SGHRS and CDR2 YFSETQ come from the germline V gene. The CDR3 extends over 15 amino acids. Trimming stripped 3 bases from V and 2 bases from J, with 11 bases between. Sequencing input: PBMCs. The receptor's source is a woman aged 60-75 years in good health and CMV-seropositive. The rearrangement links TRBV5-1 to TRBJ1-4; D unclear. The CDR3 reads CASSSTGMTNEKLFF. DNA for the CDR3: TGCGCCAGCAGCTCGACCGGGATGACTAATGAAAAACTGTTTTTT.